This TCR beta chain was documented in a study of T cell responses to AZD1222 COVID-19 vaccine. Measured with immunoSEQ multiplex PCR; TCRdb has only the in-frame clones, and not every one. The sample has some 150,000 clones, about 87% seen once; the top ten hold about 4.3%. Points from the study as a whole: White British people made up most donors, females outnumbered males, and clonal diversity was possibly underestimated.

About this clone: Its antigen is not known.

This CDR3 region has 16 residues. Trimming left V 1 base short and J 1 base short, with 11 bases between. Germline V CDR1 and CDR2: SGHTA, FQGNSA. The rearrangement links TRBV7-2 to TRBJ1-3, with D unclear. The source was peripheral blood, collected 28 days after the second dose of the MenACWY control vaccine. This clonotype was sampled from an adult who received the MenACWY meningococcal vaccine as a control. The CDR3 protein is CASSLDGGFSGNTIYF. The CDR3 DNA sequence: TGTGCCAGCAGCTTAGATGGCGGCTTTTCTGGAAACACCATATATTTT. The variable domain in full, with the rest retrieved from reference TRBV7-2 and TRBJ1-3, is GAGVSQSPSNKVTEKGKDVELRCDPISGHTALYWYRQSLGQGLEFLIYFQGNSAPDKSGLPSDRFSAERTGGSVSTLTIQRTQQEDSAVYLCASSLDGGFSGNTIYFGEGSWLTVV.